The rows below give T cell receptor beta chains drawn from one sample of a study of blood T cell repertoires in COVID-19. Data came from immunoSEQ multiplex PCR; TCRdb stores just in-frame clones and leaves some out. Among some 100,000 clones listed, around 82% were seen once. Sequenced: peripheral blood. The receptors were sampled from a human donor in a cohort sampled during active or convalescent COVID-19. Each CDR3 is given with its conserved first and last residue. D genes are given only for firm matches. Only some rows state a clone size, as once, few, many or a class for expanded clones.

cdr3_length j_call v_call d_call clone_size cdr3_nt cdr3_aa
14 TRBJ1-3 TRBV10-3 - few TGTGCCATCAGATCGGACAGCTCTGGAAACACCATATATTTT CAIRSDSSGNTIYF
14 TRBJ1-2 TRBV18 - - TGTGCCAGCTCACCCCCGCCGGGGGATGTAAGCTACACCTTC CASSPPPGDVSYTF
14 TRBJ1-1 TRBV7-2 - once TGTGCCAGCAGCTCCCGGGTGGGTGACACTGAAGCTTTCTTT CASSSRVGDTEAFF
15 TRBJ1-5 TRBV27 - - TGTGCCAGCAGCTCGGAGGGCTCCGGCAATCAGCCCCAGCATTTT CASSSEGSGNQPQHF
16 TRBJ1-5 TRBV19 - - TGTGCCAGTAGTACTCTTGGGACTTATAGCAATCAGCCCCAGCATTTT CASSTLGTYSNQPQHF
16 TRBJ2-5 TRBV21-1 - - TGTGCCAGCAGAACGCGCTTAGCTACACTTTCTGAGACCCAGTACTTC CASRTRLATLSETQYF
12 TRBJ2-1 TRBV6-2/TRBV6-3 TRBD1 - TGTGCCAGCAGTTATTCCAGGACAGGGCCGTTCTTC CASSYSRTGPFF
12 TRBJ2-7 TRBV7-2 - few TGTGCCAGCAGCACAGGGTTCTACGAGCAGTACTTC CASSTGFYEQYF
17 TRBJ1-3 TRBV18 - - TGTGCCAGCTCACCACCACCGTCACAGTCCTCTGGAAACACCATATATTTT CASSPPPSQSSGNTIYF
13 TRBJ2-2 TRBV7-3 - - TGTGCCAGCAGCTCTAGCAACACCGGGGAGCTGTTTTTT CASSSSNTGELFF
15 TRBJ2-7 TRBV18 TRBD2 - TGTGCCAGCTCAGAAAATAGCGGGAGCCCCTACGAGCAGTACTTC CASSENSGSPYEQYF
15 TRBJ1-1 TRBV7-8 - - TGTGCCAGCAGCCCCACAGGGTCCCTGAACACTGAAGCTTTCTTT CASSPTGSLNTEAFF
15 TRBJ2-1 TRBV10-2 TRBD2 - TGCGCCAGCAGTGATCCAGCGGGGGGATACAATGAGCAGTTCTTC CASSDPAGGYNEQFF
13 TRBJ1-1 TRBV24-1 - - TGTGCCACCAGTAAGGGGATGAACACTGAAGCTTTCTTT CATSKGMNTEAFF
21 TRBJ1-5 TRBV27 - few TGTGCCAGCACCGAAAGCCGGGGTGAGAGGGACTCGATAAAAGATTATCAGCCCCAGCATTTT CASTESRGERDSIKDYQPQHF
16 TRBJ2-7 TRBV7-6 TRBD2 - TGTGCCAGCAGCTTATTAGCGGGAGGGCCAAGGAACGAGCAGTACTTC CASSLLAGGPRNEQYF
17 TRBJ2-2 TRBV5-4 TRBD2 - TGTGCCAGCAGCCCGGTAGCGGGGGGGCCGGTCACCGGGGAGCTGTTTTTT CASSPVAGGPVTGELFF